This is a list of T cell receptor beta chains from one sample in a study of CD8 T cells in Susac syndrome. TCRdb analysed the immunoSEQ multiplex PCR reads with MiXCR anew, one entry per CDR3 protein. This sample has tens of thousands of distinct CDR3 sequences, with more than 85% found just once. The sample taken for sequencing was CD8+ T cells from PBMCs. The receptors derive from a human donor with multiple sclerosis. The CDR3 runs from the conserved cysteine through the conserved F or W. The order of the fields is V gene, CDR3 protein.

TRBV6-5 | CASRSDSPLHF
TRBV4-1 | CASSPLNTGPTEAFF
TRBV7-9 | CASSPPVGANVLTF
TRBV5-4 | CASELGGLNTEAFF
TRBV4-1 | CASSQGGLGSYEQYF
TRBV27 | CASSFGELNTEAFF
TRBV10-3 | CAISDPRQGRVRETEAFF
TRBV12-3/TRBV12-4 | CASSWGVGQPQHF
TRBV2 | CASSEGGREQYF
TRBV2 | CASSEGASRLDTQYF
TRBV3-1 | CASSQVPLTGDQEDQPQHF
TRBV5-8 | CASSLYYVQGEWEQYF
TRBV12-3/TRBV12-4 | CASRDGNTEAFF
TRBV11-2 | CASSLDPRSYEQYF
TRBV29-1 | CSVEDVAENYEQYF
TRBV7-2 | CASSPQTGAPYGYTF
TRBV9 | CASSPRGLYEQYF
TRBV5-6 | CASSFWGGNTEAFF
TRBV11-2 | CASSSLKDTQYF
TRBV9 | CASSVLGAGELFF
TRBV28 | CASGDGGSYNEQFF
TRBV6-5 | CASSPARGSSYEQYF
TRBV20-1 | CSASTGANTEAFF
TRBV5-1 | CASSLGVAGVDEQFF
TRBV6-4 | CASTPPTVTTNEKLFF
TRBV27 | CASSLSAPSPYNEQFF
TRBV6-2/TRBV6-3 | CASSYSIMGEAMNTEAFF
TRBV10-3 | CAISEPASLGEQFF
TRBV11-2 | CASSLGGGPYNEQFF
TRBV9 | CASSSRLAVLNEQFF
TRBV7-9 | CASSPSGAETQYF
TRBV10-3 | CAISESTGSYEQYF
TRBV19 | CASSIKGSSTDTQYF
TRBV7-8 | CASKVRGPQETQYF
TRBV29-1 | CSVEDVAEQETQYF
TRBV19 | CASSNRLAEGTDTQYF
TRBV6-9 | CASSYDGQGADTEAFF
TRBV12-3/TRBV12-4 | CASGLLEGLVIQYF
TRBV5-4 | CASSPRDRSYEQYF
TRBV2 | CASREGGATNEKLFF
TRBV2 | CASSELDQLPGYTF
TRBV28 | CASSPDNTGELFF
TRBV7-9 | CASSWGQGGNTEAFF
TRBV6-5 | CASSFSSHYGYTF
TRBV6-1 | CASRDLDGYYEQYF
TRBV27 | CASSLSTGGNTEAFF
TRBV4-3 | CASSQFLGGAADEQFF
TRBV19 | CASSIGGRSPGDEQFF
TRBV7-2 | CASSPELGDPDRGLLDTF